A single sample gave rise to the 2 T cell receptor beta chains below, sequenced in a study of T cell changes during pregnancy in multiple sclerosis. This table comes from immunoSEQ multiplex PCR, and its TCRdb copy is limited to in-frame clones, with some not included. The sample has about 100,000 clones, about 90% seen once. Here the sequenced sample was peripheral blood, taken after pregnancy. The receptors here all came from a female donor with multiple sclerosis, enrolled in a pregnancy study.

CDR3: CASSKRNTEAFF. CDR3 in DNA: TGTGCCAGCAGTAAGCGGAACACTGAAGCTTTCTTT. The V and J genes are TRBV7-7 and TRBJ1-1, with D unclear. The CDR3 covers 12 residues. In germline, CDR1 is SSHAT, CDR2 FNYEAQ (reference sequence). Trimming took 6 bases from V and 1 from J, leaving 6 bases between them.

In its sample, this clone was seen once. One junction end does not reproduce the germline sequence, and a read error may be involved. The CDR3 nucleotides are TGCGCCAGCGGCTTCCTGAGGCTAGCCAAAAACATTCAGTACTTC. Translated, it gives CASGFLRLAKNIQYF. V usage is TRBV5-1 and J usage is TRBJ2-4; the D is unclear. This CDR3 contains 15 residues. Germline CDR1 reads SGHRS; CDR2 reads YFSETQ.